The clone carrying this TCR beta chain was counted between two and nine times. Its antigen is currently unknown. These data belong to a study of identical twins. Among all donors, each was a healthy Caucasian. Findings and caveats of the study: The abundant beta clonotypes from cord blood had fewer insertions, and memory repertoires had none of this. It was out-of-frame TCR alpha sharing in monozygotic twins that models underestimated.

Unique molecular identifiers were present on cDNA, and template switching added a universal primer site. TCRdb ran MiXCR on the 5' RACE reads and lists one entry per CDR3 protein. In the table there are roughly 700,000 distinct CDR3 sequences, around 8.6% of which are singletons. In germline, CDR1 is MDHEN, CDR2 SYDVKM. Trimming removed 1 base from V and 0 bases from J, with 8 bases in between. The CDR3 consists of 15 residues. The sample was also linked to a second study, of yellow fever vaccine responses in identical twins.

This sequence originates from a young woman in good health. The specimen sequenced was PBMCs. The chain recombines TRBV28 with TRBJ2-3; the D is unclear. The DNA of the CDR3 is TGTGCCAGCAGTTTATACGGTACTAGCACAGATACGCAGTATTTT. Translating gives CASSLYGTSTDTQYF.